This section outlines one TCR beta chain sequence together with its context. Clones were sequenced by immunoSEQ multiplex PCR, and TCRdb holds only the in-frame ones, with some missing. This sample has approximately 60,000 clones; about 90% occur once, and the top ten carry roughly 0.2%. The sample belongs to a study of T cell changes during pregnancy in multiple sclerosis. The receptor's source is a female donor with multiple sclerosis, enrolled in a pregnancy study. This sample comprised CD4+ T cells from peripheral blood mononuclear cells, obtained in the second trimester of pregnancy.

The CDR3 region has the DNA TGTGCCAGCAGGGGGCTTGGATACGAGCAGTACTTC. Encoded protein: CASRGLGYEQYF. The chain uses TRBV25-1 and TRBJ2-7, with D possibly TRBD1 on 5 matching bases. The germline V and J ends were trimmed by 6 bases and 4 bases, with 10 bases remaining between them. CDR1 and CDR2 from the germline V gene are MGHDK and SYGVNS. The CDR3 sequence is 12 residues long.